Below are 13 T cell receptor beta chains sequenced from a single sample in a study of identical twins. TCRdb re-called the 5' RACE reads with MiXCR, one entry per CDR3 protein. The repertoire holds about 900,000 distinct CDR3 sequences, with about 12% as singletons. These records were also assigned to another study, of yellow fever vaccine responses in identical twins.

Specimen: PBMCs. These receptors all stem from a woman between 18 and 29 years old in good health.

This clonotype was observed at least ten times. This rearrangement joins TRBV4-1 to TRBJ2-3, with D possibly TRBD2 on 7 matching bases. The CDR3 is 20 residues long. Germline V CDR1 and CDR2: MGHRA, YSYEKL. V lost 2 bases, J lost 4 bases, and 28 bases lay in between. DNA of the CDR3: TGCGCCAGCAGCCAACCCAGAGAGTTAGTCGTGGGGGGGGCTCCAGATACGCAGTATTTT. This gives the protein CASSQPRELVVGGAPDTQYF.

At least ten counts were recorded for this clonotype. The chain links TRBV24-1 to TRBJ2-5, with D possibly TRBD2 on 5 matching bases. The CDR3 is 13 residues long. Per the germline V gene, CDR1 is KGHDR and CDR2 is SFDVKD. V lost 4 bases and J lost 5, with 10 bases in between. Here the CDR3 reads CATSDLGEETQYF. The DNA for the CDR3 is TGTGCCACCAGTGACCTGGGAGAGGAGACCCAGTACTTC.

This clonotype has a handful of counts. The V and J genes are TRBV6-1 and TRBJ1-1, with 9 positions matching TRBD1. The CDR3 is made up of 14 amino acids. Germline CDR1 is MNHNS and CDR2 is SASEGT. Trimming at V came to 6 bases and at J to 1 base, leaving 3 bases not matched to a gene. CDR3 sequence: CASRSDRGNTEAFF. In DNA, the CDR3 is TGTGCCAGCAGGTCGGACAGGGGGAACACTGAAGCTTTCTTT.

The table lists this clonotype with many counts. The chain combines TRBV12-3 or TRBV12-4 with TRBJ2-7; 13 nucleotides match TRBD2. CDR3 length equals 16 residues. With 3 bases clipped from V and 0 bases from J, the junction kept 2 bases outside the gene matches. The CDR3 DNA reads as TGTGCCAGCAGTTTGGGACTAGCGGGACCCTCCTACGAGCAGTACTTC. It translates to CASSLGLAGPSYEQYF.

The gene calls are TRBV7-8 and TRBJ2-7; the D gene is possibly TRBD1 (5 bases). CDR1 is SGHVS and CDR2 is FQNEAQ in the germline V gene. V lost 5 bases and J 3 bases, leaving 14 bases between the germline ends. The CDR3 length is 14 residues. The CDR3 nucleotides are TGTGCCAGCAGCCTCAGGGCCAACCTCTACGAGCAGTACTTC. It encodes CASSLRANLYEQYF.

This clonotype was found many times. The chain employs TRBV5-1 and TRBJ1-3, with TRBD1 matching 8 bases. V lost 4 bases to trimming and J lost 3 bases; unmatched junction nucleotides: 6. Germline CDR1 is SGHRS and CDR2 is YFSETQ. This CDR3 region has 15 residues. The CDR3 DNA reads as TGCGCCAGCAGCCTCGGACAGGGCCTTGGAAACACCATATATTTT. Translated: CASSLGQGLGNTIYF.

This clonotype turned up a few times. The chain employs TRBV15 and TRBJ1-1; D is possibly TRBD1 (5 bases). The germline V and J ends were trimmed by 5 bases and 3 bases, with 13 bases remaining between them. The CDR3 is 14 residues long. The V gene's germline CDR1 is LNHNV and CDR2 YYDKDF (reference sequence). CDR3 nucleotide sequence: TGTGCCACCAGCGAACCGGGACGGTACACTGAAGCTTTCTTT. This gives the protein CATSEPGRYTEAFF.

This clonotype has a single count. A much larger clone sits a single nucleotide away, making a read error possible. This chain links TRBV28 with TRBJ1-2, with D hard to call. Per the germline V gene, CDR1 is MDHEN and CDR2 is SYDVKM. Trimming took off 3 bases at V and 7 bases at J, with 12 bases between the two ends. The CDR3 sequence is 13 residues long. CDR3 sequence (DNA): TGTGCCAGCAGTTTCCCAGCGTCCTGTGGCTACACCTTC. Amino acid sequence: CASSFPASCGYTF.

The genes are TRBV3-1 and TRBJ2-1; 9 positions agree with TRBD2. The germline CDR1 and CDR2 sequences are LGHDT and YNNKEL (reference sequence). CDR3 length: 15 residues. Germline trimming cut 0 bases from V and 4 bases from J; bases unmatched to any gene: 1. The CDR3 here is CASSQETSGYNEQFF. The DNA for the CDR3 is TGTGCCAGCAGCCAAGAGACTAGCGGTTACAATGAGCAGTTCTTC.

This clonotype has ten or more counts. CDR3 in DNA: TGTGCCATCAGTGACGGGACAGTCTATCAGCCCCAGCATTTT. Translating gives CAISDGTVYQPQHF. The chain joins TRBV10-3 to TRBJ1-5; 7 nucleotides line up with TRBD1. Germline V gene sequence: CDR1 ENHRY, CDR2 SYGVKD. The trim removed 3 bases at V and 5 bases at J, leaving 4 bases unmatched. The CDR3 is made up of 14 amino acids.

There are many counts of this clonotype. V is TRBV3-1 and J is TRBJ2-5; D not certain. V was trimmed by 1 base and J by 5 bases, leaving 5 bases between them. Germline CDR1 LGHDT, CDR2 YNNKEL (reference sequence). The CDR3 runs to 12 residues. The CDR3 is CASSQAWETQYF. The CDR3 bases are TGTGCCAGCAGCCAAGCGTGGGAGACCCAGTACTTC.

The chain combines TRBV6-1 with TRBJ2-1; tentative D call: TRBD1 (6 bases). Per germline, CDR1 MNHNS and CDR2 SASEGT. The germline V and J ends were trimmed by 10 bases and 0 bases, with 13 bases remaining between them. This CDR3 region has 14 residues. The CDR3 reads CATRTDHSYNEQFF. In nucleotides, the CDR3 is TGTGCCACCCGGACAGACCACTCCTACAATGAGCAGTTCTTC.

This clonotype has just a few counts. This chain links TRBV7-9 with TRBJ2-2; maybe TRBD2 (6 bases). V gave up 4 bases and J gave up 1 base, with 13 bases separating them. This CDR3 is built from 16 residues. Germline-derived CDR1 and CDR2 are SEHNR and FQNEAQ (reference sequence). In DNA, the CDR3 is TGTGCCAGCAGCTCTATAGCGGTGGTGAACACCGGGGAGCTGTTTTTT. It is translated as CASSSIAVVNTGELFF. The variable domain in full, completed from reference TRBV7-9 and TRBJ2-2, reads DTGVSQNPRHKITKRGQNVTFRCDPISEHNRLYWYRQTLGQGPEFLTYFQNEAQLEKSRLLSDRFSAERPKGSFSTLEIQRTEQGDSAMYLCASSSIAVVNTGELFFGEGSRLTVL.